Presented here are 14 T cell receptor beta chains from one specimen sequenced in a study of cytomegalovirus exposure and HLA in healthy donors (dated by TCRdb to 2016 to 2017). Libraries were constructed by the immunoSEQ multiplex PCR assay. TCRdb took this table from immuneACCESS and kept in-frame rearrangements with V and J called. Such tables lack part of the clones; where checked against another copy, unresolved V genes explain under half of the gap, and the rest is unexplained. This sample comprises around 220,000 clones, about 86% of them detected only once. 2.9% of the sample is in the top ten clones. Sequencing was done on a sample of PBMCs. These receptors came from a woman between 18 and 30 years old in good health and CMV-seronegative.

On this clone: At the DNA level, this CDR3 is encoded by other sequences in the same sample as well. This sequence joins TRBV2 and TRBJ2-3, with TRBD2 matching 7 bases. CDR1 and CDR2 (germline): SNHLY, FYNNEI. The ends lost 4 bases at V and 0 bases at J; junction bases unmatched: 4. This CDR3 contains 15 residues. CDR3 sequence: CASSVGSGSTDTQYF. The DNA for the CDR3 is TGTGCCAGCAGTGTTGGTAGCGGGAGCACAGATACGCAGTATTTT.

The V gene is TRBV30, the J gene TRBJ1-4, with 8 bases that match TRBD1. The CDR3 sequence is 15 residues long. V lost 2 bases, J lost 4 bases, and 6 bases stayed unmatched. Germline CDR1 reads GTSNPN; CDR2 reads SVGIG (reference sequence). The CDR3: CAWSSTQGGNEKLFF. The CDR3 DNA reads TGTGCCTGGAGTTCCACACAGGGGGGTAATGAAAAACTGTTTTTT.

The gene calls are TRBV28 and TRBJ2-2, with 9 bases matching TRBD2. Germline V gene data show CDR1 as MDHEN and CDR2 as SYDVKM. The CDR3 spans 16 residues. Losses at the gene ends were 4 bases for V and 6 bases for J; bases not matched to a gene: 9. DNA of the CDR3: TGTGCCAGCAGTTCCTGGACTAGCGAAGGTGCCGGGGAGCTGTTTTTT. It specifies CASSSWTSEGAGELFF.

CDR3 in amino acids: CASRATHAGSEQYF. CDR3 in DNA: TGTGCCAGCAGAGCAACCCACGCAGGGTCCGAGCAGTACTTC. V usage is TRBV6-5 and J usage is TRBJ2-7; tentative D call: TRBD1 (5 bases). Germline V gene data show CDR1 as MNHEY and CDR2 as SVGAGI. This CDR3 has 14 amino acids. Between the trimmed V and J ends, which lost 6 bases and 6 bases, there was a span of 18 bases.

V is TRBV25-1 and J is TRBJ2-1, with TRBD2 identical over 10 bases. V lost 1 base, J lost 1 base, and 7 bases stayed unmatched. The CDR3 has 18 amino acids. From germline, CDR1 is MGHDK and CDR2 SYGVNS. The CDR3 coding sequence is TGTGCCAGCAGTGAATGGGCTAGCGGGAGTGGGTCCTACAATGAGCAGTTCTTC. Translation: CASSEWASGSGSYNEQFF. Supplemented by reference TRBV25-1 and TRBJ2-1, the full variable domain reads EADIYQTPRYLVIGTGKKITLECSQTMGHDKMYWYQQDPGMELHLIHYSYGVNSTEKGDLSSESTVSRIRTEHFPLTLESARPSHTSQYLCASSEWASGSGSYNEQFFGPGTRLTVL.

The count of this clone is one. The J gene is TRBJ2-1, the V gene TRBV5-4, with 12 bases lining up with TRBD2. V trimming: 7 bases; J trimming: 6 bases; junction bases outside the gene matches: 5. CDR1 SGHNT and CDR2 YYREEE come from the germline V gene (reference sequence). The CDR3 contains 14 residues. The CDR3 sequence: CASSLAGGPNEQFF. CDR3 nucleotide sequence: TGTGCCAGCTCCCTAGCGGGAGGGCCCAATGAGCAGTTCTTC.

J is TRBJ2-3 and V is TRBV5-6; 11 nucleotides match TRBD2. Germline CDR1 reads SGHDT; CDR2 reads YYEEEE. The trim removed 5 bases at V and 3 bases at J, leaving 8 bases unmatched. The CDR3 is made up of 16 amino acids. The chain's CDR3 is CASRSPSGRMTDTQYF. CDR3 sequence (DNA): TGTGCCAGCAGGTCGCCTAGCGGGAGGATGACAGATACGCAGTATTTT.

This chain uses TRBV5-1 with TRBJ2-1; D might be TRBD1 (6 bases). This CDR3 is built from 15 residues. From germline, CDR1 is SGHRS and CDR2 YFSETQ. The V end was cut by 2 bases, the J end by 0 bases, with 9 bases between. CDR3 residues: CASSLGQSSYNEQFF. CDR3 coding DNA: TGCGCCAGCAGCTTAGGACAGAGCTCCTACAATGAGCAGTTCTTC.

V and J are TRBV7-9 and TRBJ2-1; 7 nucleotides agree with TRBD1. Germline-derived CDR1 and CDR2 are SEHNR and FQNEAQ (reference sequence). The V gene end was trimmed by 4 bases and the J gene end by 0 bases; junction bases not matched to a gene: 6. There are 16 residues in the CDR3. The CDR3 reads CASSSDPGGSYNEQFF. CDR3 coding DNA: TGTGCCAGCAGCTCGGACCCAGGGGGCTCCTACAATGAGCAGTTCTTC.

V gene TRBV6-5 combines with J gene TRBJ2-7, with 15 bases aligning to TRBD2. V was clipped by 4 bases and J by 2 bases; unmatched bases: 3. The germline gives CDR1 MNHEY, CDR2 SVGAGI. The CDR3 is 16 amino acids. CDR3 bases: TGTGCCAGCAGTTTGGGACTAGCGGGAGGACCCTACGAGCAGTACTTC. Amino acid sequence: CASSLGLAGGPYEQYF.

CDR3 in DNA: TGCGCCAGCAGCCGGACAGGGGGCATCACTGAAGCTTTCTTT. Residues: CASSRTGGITEAFF. The chain employs TRBV10-2 and TRBJ1-1; 11 positions match TRBD1. J lost 4 bases, V lost 6 bases, and 4 bases had no gene match. Germline CDR1 is WSHSY and CDR2 is SAAADI. This CDR3 is 14 amino acids long.

This clone was seen a handful of times. The chain links TRBV19 to TRBJ2-7; TRBD2 agrees at 8 bases. With 4 bases clipped from V and 0 bases from J, the junction kept 2 bases outside the gene matches. The CDR3 runs 14 residues. CDR1 is LNHDA, CDR2 SQIVND, per germline (reference sequence). CDR3 coding DNA: TGTGCCAGTAGTAAAGCGGGAGACTCCTACGAGCAGTACTTC. As protein: CASSKAGDSYEQYF.

J is TRBJ1-2 and V is TRBV6-1, with D uncertain. This CDR3 is 13 amino acids long. Germline CDR1 MNHNS, CDR2 SASEGT. V lost 5 bases to trimming and J lost 2 bases, with 9 bases between them. CDR3 coding DNA: TGTGCCAGCAGTCCCAGAGGCAACTATGGCTACACCTTC. Its protein product is CASSPRGNYGYTF.

This clone was observed once. The J gene is TRBJ2-1, the V gene TRBV18; 14 bases agree with TRBD2. The CDR3 sequence is 17 residues long. V lost 3 bases and J lost 5; bases outside the gene matches: 6. Germline V lookup: CDR1 KGHSH, CDR2 LQKENI. CDR3 loop: CASSPGTSGSGHNEQFF. CDR3 DNA: TGTGCCAGCTCACCGGGGACTAGCGGGAGCGGGCACAATGAGCAGTTCTTC.